This T cell receptor beta chain was sequenced in a study of vaccination effects on CD4 cells after COVID-19. Clones were sequenced by immunoSEQ multiplex PCR, and TCRdb holds only the in-frame ones, with some missing. In the table there are roughly 20,000 clones, around 70% of which are singletons. After expansion with viral peptide pools in the ViraFEST assay, antigen-specific CD4+ T cells were sequenced. Upon completion of 10 to 11 days in culture, CD4+ T cells were isolated. The germline CDR1 and CDR2 sequences are WSHSY and SAAADI. V was pared by 7 bases and J by 4 bases, with 11 bases of the junction left unmatched. The CDR3 is made up of 15 amino acids. On this clone: Antigen specificity is unknown.

This chain links TRBV10-2 with TRBJ1-2, with TRBD1 matching over 8 bases. The sequence derives from a human donor who received a COVID-19 vaccine. Source: CD4+ T cells from PBMCs cultured with HCoV-229E spike peptides, taken before COVID-19 vaccination. The CDR3 region has the DNA TGCGCCAGCAAAGGAGGACAGGGAGAAACCTATGGCTACACCTTC. As protein: CASKGGQGETYGYTF.